The 11 T cell receptor beta chains in this list originate from one sample, sequenced in a study of blood T cell repertoires in COVID-19. Produced via immunoSEQ multiplex PCR; TCRdb's table is partial and in-frame only. The sample contains some 200,000 clones, approximately 83% of which appear only once. The sequenced material came from peripheral blood. Source of these receptors: a woman aged 55-69 years with acute or convalescent COVID-19.

V is TRBV30 and J is TRBJ1-4; weak D call: TRBD1 (6 bases). Germline values: CDR1 GTSNPN, CDR2 SVGIG (reference sequence). The V end was cut by 5 bases, the J end by 5 bases, with 15 bases between. This CDR3 has 14 amino acids. The CDR3 spells CAWSTGTVNEKLFF. CDR3 nucleotides: TGTGCCTGGTCAACAGGGACGGTAAATGAAAAACTGTTTTTT.

The chain has TRBV5-6 and TRBJ1-2, with 7 bases matching TRBD1. CDR3 length: 15 residues. Germline CDR1 is SGHDT and CDR2 is YYEEEE. Trimming took 1 base from V and 1 from J; bases not matched to a gene: 4. The CDR3 is CASSLPGQDNYGYTF. The CDR3 DNA reads as TGTGCCAGCAGCTTGCCCGGACAGGATAACTATGGCTACACCTTC. The whole variable domain, remainder taken from reference TRBV5-6 and TRBJ1-2, is DAGVTQSPTHLIKTRGQQVTLRCSPKSGHDTVSWYQQALGQGPQFIFQYYEEEERQRGNFPDRFSGHQFPNYSSELNVNALLLGDSALYLCASSLPGQDNYGYTFGSGTRLTVV.

The chain joins TRBV5-1 to TRBJ2-3, with 10 bases aligning to TRBD1. J was trimmed by 3 bases and V by 3 bases; bases with no gene match: 7. The CDR3 consists of 16 residues. Germline CDR1 and CDR2: SGHRS and YFSETQ. The DNA of the CDR3 is TGCGCCAGCAGCTCGACCCCGGGACAGGGGACAGATACGCAGTATTTT. Its translation is CASSSTPGQGTDTQYF.

The chain recombines TRBV20-1 with TRBJ2-1; D gene ambiguous. The V and J ends lost 6 bases and 7 bases respectively, with 10 bases between them. Germline V gene lookup returns CDR1 DFQATT and CDR2 SNEGSKA (reference sequence). The CDR3 runs to 11 residues. The CDR3 sequence: CSAEPGNEQFF. The DNA of the CDR3 is TGCAGTGCAGAACCCGGGAATGAGCAGTTCTTC.

The chain links TRBV5-4 to TRBJ2-7; D remains ambiguous. The CDR3 contains 13 residues. Looked up from germline, CDR1 is SGHNT and CDR2 is YYREEE (reference sequence). The V end was cut by 4 bases, the J end by 6 bases, with 14 bases between. CDR3 in amino acids: CASSPSPRGEQYF. CDR3 DNA sequence: TGTGCCAGCAGCCCAAGCCCCCGAGGCGAGCAGTACTTC.

The chain joins TRBV13 to TRBJ1-2; D is uncertain. This CDR3 spans 16 amino acids. Germline V gives CDR1 PRHDT, CDR2 FYEKMQ (reference sequence). The V gene lost 0 bases and the J gene lost 6 bases, with 17 bases spanning the gap. This chain's CDR3 is CASSLGLGRSEDGYTF. CDR3 nucleotide sequence: TGTGCCAGCAGCTTAGGCCTGGGGAGGTCAGAGGATGGCTACACCTTC. Full variable domain (missing parts from reference TRBV13 and TRBJ1-2): AAGVIQSPRHLIKEKRETATLKCYPIPRHDTVYWYQQGPGQDPQFLISFYEKMQSDKGSIPDRFSAQQFSDYHSELNMSSLELGDSALYFCASSLGLGRSEDGYTFGSGTRLTVV.

The genes are TRBV28 and TRBJ1-5; D possibly corresponds to TRBD1 (6 bases). CDR1 MDHEN and CDR2 SYDVKM come from the germline V gene. V lost 0 bases and J lost 3, with 12 bases in between. The CDR3 has 16 amino acids. CDR3 region: CASSLWGRGDNQPQHF. CDR3 nucleotides: TGTGCCAGCAGTTTATGGGGGAGGGGGGACAATCAGCCCCAGCATTTT. The full variable domain, with the rest looked up from reference TRBV28 and TRBJ1-5, is DVKVTQSSRYLVKRTGEKVFLECVQDMDHENMFWYRQDPGLGLRLIYFSYDVKMKEKGDIPEGYSVSREKKERFSLILESASTNQTSMYLCASSLWGRGDNQPQHFGDGTRLSIL.

The chain joins TRBV6-1 to TRBJ1-1, with D possibly being TRBD1 (6 bases). V dropped 2 bases and J dropped 10 bases, with 11 bases sitting between them. The CDR3 consists of 12 residues. The germline V gene encodes CDR1 MNHNS and CDR2 SASEGT. The CDR3 sequence is CASSETGRGAFF. The CDR3 nucleotides are TGTGCCAGCAGTGAAACGGGCAGGGGAGCTTTCTTT.

Here the CDR3 reads CASSVEGGLVHTDTQYF. The CDR3 coding sequence is TGTGCCAGCAGCGTAGAGGGGGGGCTAGTCCACACAGATACGCAGTATTTT. The rearrangement links TRBV9 to TRBJ2-3, with D maybe TRBD2 (7 bases). Germline V gene sequence: CDR1 SGDLS, CDR2 YYNGEE. V was trimmed by 0 bases and J by 2 bases, leaving 16 bases between them. This CDR3 has 17 residues. Based on the CDR3 plus reference TRBV9 and TRBJ2-3, the full variable domain is DSGVTQTPKHLITATGQRVTLRCSPRSGDLSVYWYQQSLDQGLQFLIQYYNGEERAKGNILERFSAQQFPDLHSELNLSSLELGDSALYFCASSVEGGLVHTDTQYFGPGTRLTVL.

This clone was detected ten times or more. This chain connects TRBV19 to TRBJ1-2; no firm D call. The V gene's germline CDR1 is LNHDA and CDR2 SQIVND (reference sequence). CDR3 length: 13 amino acids. Trimming left V 3 bases short and J 6 bases short, with 11 bases between. CDR3 bases: TGTGCCAGTAGTATGGGAAGGCGGGATGGCTACACCTTC. This sequence encodes CASSMGRRDGYTF.

The chain joins TRBV11-2 to TRBJ1-2; TRBD1 matches 8 bases. CDR1 is SGHAT and CDR2 is FQNNGV in the germline V gene. V was clipped by 5 bases and J by 13 bases; unmatched bases: 12. This CDR3 is 13 amino acids long. Here the CDR3 DNA reads TGTGCCAGCAGCACCCGCAGGGACAGGCGATCCACCTTC. Amino acids: CASSTRRDRRSTF.